This entry concerns a single T cell receptor (beta chain). The target antigen is unknown. Data came from immunoSEQ multiplex PCR; TCRdb stores just in-frame clones and leaves some out. The sample holds some 900,000 clones, roughly 72% seen once. The data originate from a study of shared clonotypes between healthy human individuals. Study details: Used for every donor were three CD4 naive, three CD4 memory, two CD8 naive and one CD8 memory plate. Study conclusions and caveats: All-four-donor shared clonotypes had higher generation probabilities than non-shared clonotypes did. Rarefaction showed that sequencing of sorted subsets was incomplete (despite large depth).

CDR1 SGHAT and CDR2 FQNNGV come from the germline V gene. The CDR3 totals 15 residues. Germline trimming cut 5 bases from V and 1 base from J; bases unmatched to any gene: 7. The TCR was taken from a man aged 18 to 30 in good health. The chain uses TRBV11-2 and TRBJ2-5, with 7 nucleotides matching TRBD2. The material sequenced was memory CD4+ T cells sorted from blood. Subset of the sample: CD45RA-negative fraction. The CDR3 coding sequence is TGTGCCAGCAGCCACCTACTAGCGCTCCAAGAGACCCAGTACTTC. This sequence encodes CASSHLLALQETQYF.